The clone carrying this T cell receptor (beta chain) was counted many times. The data were taken from a study of regulatory T cells in long-lasting Graves disease. CDR3-region Arm-PCR and iRepertoire HTBI primers produced the TCR beta libraries. TCRdb fed the multiplex PCR reads into MiXCR, producing one record per CDR3 protein. Here the sample spans a few hundred thousand distinct CDR3 sequences, over 20% being singletons. V was trimmed by 3 bases and J by 4 bases, leaving 9 bases between them. This CDR3 spans 13 amino acids. Looked up from germline, CDR1 is LGHDT and CDR2 is YNNKEL (reference sequence). As for time point: newly diagnosed GD, antithyroid drugs for less than 3 months. From PBMCs, RNA was extracted and then used to make the TCR library.

The V gene is TRBV3-1, the J gene TRBJ1-1; D remains ambiguous. The input for sequencing was peripheral blood mononuclear cells (PBMCs), taken at new diagnosis, from a patient treated with antithyroid drugs. This TCR derives from a female donor with Graves disease. The CDR3 sequence is CASSHQGITEAFF. CDR3 coding DNA: TGTGCCAGCAGCCATCAAGGAATCACTGAAGCTTTCTTT.